Each of the 18 T cell receptor beta chains below was sequenced from the same sample in a study of T cells in women clearing cervical HPV infection. Sequencing was performed with immunoSEQ multiplex PCR; in TCRdb, only in-frame clones are kept and a portion is missing. The sample includes over 30,000 clones. Sequencing was carried out using blood buffy coat. The receptors derive from a woman aged 18 to 75 with a cervical HPV16 infection that either progressed to CIN3+ or cleared (not recorded which).

The CDR3 spells CASTGGGESEAFF. Partial CDR3 DNA: TGTGCCAGCACCGGAGGCGGGGAGTCTGAA. This rearrangement joins TRBV7-9 to TRBJ1-1, with D uncertain. With the read ending 3 residues before the CDR3 end, the germline J gene is used to fill in that end. The CDR3 covers 13 residues. CDR1 and CDR2 (germline): SEHNR, FQNEAQ (reference sequence). V was shortened by 7 bases and J by 6 bases, with 15 bases between the two germline ends.

Worth noting for this clone: The CDR3 extends 3 residues past the end of the read, so its final part is completed from the germline J gene. The J gene is TRBJ2-1, the V gene TRBV20-1; D is perhaps TRBD2 (6 bases). V was clipped by 5 bases and J by 3 bases, with 20 bases between them. The CDR3 extends over 16 amino acids. Germline CDR1 DFQATT, CDR2 SNEGSKA (reference sequence). CDR3 protein: CSAAPLGEDVYNEQFF. CDR3 DNA, as far as it was read: TGCAGTGCTGCCCCCCTCGGGGAGGATGTCTACAATGAG.

Concerning this clone: The sequence runs out 3 residues before the end of the CDR3; the remainder is reconstructed from the germline J gene. The V gene is TRBV5-8, the J gene TRBJ1-4; D may be TRBD1 (6 bases). The CDR3 has 15 residues. The germline V gene has CDR1 SGHTS and CDR2 YDEGEE. Trimming removed 2 bases at V and 5 bases at J, with 13 bases between. The CDR3 region is CASSFRTVVNEKLFF. The sequenced CDR3 bases are TGTGCCAGCAGCTTCCGGACAGTTGTAAATGAAAAA.

Comments on this clone: The read comes to an end 3 residues before the CDR3 does, leaving the germline J gene to fill in the end. This chain connects TRBV19 to TRBJ2-3; tentative D call: TRBD2 (5 bases). This CDR3 contains 15 residues. The germline V gene has CDR1 LNHDA and CDR2 SQIVND (reference sequence). The DNA read from the CDR3 is TGTGCCAGTAACCTCAAGGACGGTAGCGATCAGCCG. This sequence encodes CASNLKDGSDQP. The whole CDR3 sequence reads CASNLKDGSDQPQYF.

A remark on this clone: From the germline J gene comes the end of the CDR3, since the read stops 3 residues before it. The V gene is TRBV13, the J gene TRBJ2-7; perhaps TRBD2 as D (6 bases). The length of the CDR3 is 14 residues. Germline V gives CDR1 PRHDT, CDR2 FYEKMQ (reference sequence). V was pared by 3 bases and J by 2 bases, with 11 bases between. The CDR3 reads CASSLGGGTYEQYF. Partial CDR3 DNA: TGTGCCAGCAGCTTGGGGGGTGGCACCTACGAG.

This CDR3 is CSARDSQGNYGYTF. CDR3 bases read: TGCAGTGCTAGAGATAGTCAGGGAAACTATGGC. V is TRBV20-1 and J is TRBJ1-2; tentative D call: TRBD1 (5 bases). The missing CDR3 end, 3 residues past where the read stops, is filled in from the germline J gene. The CDR3 has 14 residues. Germline CDR1 DFQATT, CDR2 SNEGSKA (reference sequence). Trimming cost V 0 bases and J 2 bases, with 10 bases left between them.

Comment on this clone: The read is 3 residues too short to cover the CDR3 end, so that end is filled in from the germline J gene. The chain recombines TRBV2 with TRBJ2-1; weak D call: TRBD1 (6 bases). The V end lost 5 bases, the J end lost 0 bases, and 14 bases lay between the germline ends. The CDR3 is made up of 16 amino acids. Germline assignment: CDR1 SNHLY and CDR2 FYNNEI. The DNA read from the CDR3 is TGTGCCAGCAGTCCCCTAGCAGGGGTCTCCTACAATGAG. Its protein product is CASSPLAGVSYNE. The CDR3 reads in full as CASSPLAGVSYNEQFF.

The CDR3 here is CSARQGAGELFF. CDR3 DNA (partial): TGCAGTGCTCGACAGGGGGCCGGGGAG. The chain links TRBV20-1 to TRBJ2-2; TRBD1 agrees at 9 bases. The CDR3 end is not reached by the read, which stops 3 residues before it; the germline J gene fills it in. The germline V gene encodes CDR1 DFQATT and CDR2 SNEGSKA (reference sequence). The CDR3 runs to 12 residues. After removal of 5 bases from V and 6 bases from J, the junction contained 1 base not matched to a gene.

A note on this clone: The observed sequence ends 3 residues before the CDR3 terminus, with the missing tail filled in from the germline J gene. V is TRBV19 and J is TRBJ2-3, with 9 nucleotides matching TRBD1. The CDR3 is 14 residues long. Germline CDR1 LNHDA, CDR2 SQIVND (reference sequence). The CDR3 reads CASKGQGRGQPQYF. CDR3 DNA (partial): TGTGCCAGCAAGGGACAGGGTAGAGGACAGCCG.

Concerning this clone: Sequencing ends 3 residues short of the CDR3 end; the germline J gene provides the rest. The rearrangement joins TRBV7-9 to TRBJ2-2, with 7 bases matching TRBD1. The CDR3 contains 15 residues. The germline CDR1 and CDR2 sequences are SEHNR and FQNEAQ (reference sequence). The part of the CDR3 DNA that was read is TGTGCCAGCAGCTCATCCGGGACAGCCTACTCACCG. It yields the protein CASSSSGTAYSP. The CDR3 reads in full as CASSSSGTAYSPLFF.

The CDR3: CASSPRGVEGQYF. The part of the CDR3 DNA that was read is TGTGCCAGCAGTCCCCGGGGGGTAGAGGGT. This sequence joins TRBV7-9 and TRBJ2-4, with 7 bases lining up with TRBD2. The CDR3 extends 3 residues past the end of the read, so its final part is completed from the germline J gene. Germline V CDR1 and CDR2: SEHNR, FQNEAQ (reference sequence). The CDR3 totals 13 residues.

About this clone: The CDR3 is cut off 3 residues early in the read; its end comes from the germline J gene. The V and J genes are TRBV2 and TRBJ1-4, with 7 bases identical to TRBD1. Germline V gene lookup returns CDR1 SNHLY and CDR2 FYNNEI. This CDR3 has 14 amino acids. The CDR3 bases that were read are TGTGCCAGCAGGCTCGGGACAGTTAATTCACCA. Translating it yields CASRLGTVNSP. The CDR3 in full is CASRLGTVNSPLFF.

As to this clone: The read stops 3 residues short of the end of the CDR3; the missing end is completed from the germline J gene. This chain links TRBV7-2 with TRBJ2-7; D ambiguous. There are 15 residues in the CDR3. Trimming removed 1 base from V and 3 bases from J, with 13 bases in between. CDR1 and CDR2 (germline): SGHTA, FQGNSA. The sequenced CDR3 bases are TGTGCCAGCAGCTTAGGGGCAGAGCCCGTCTACGAG. Its protein is CASSLGAEPVYE. The whole CDR3 sequence reads CASSLGAEPVYEQYF.

Comments on this clone: The read halts 3 residues ahead of the CDR3 end, with the missing end drawn from the germline J gene. The rearrangement joins TRBV10-3 to TRBJ1-1; a weak D match, TRBD1 (5 bases). Germline V gene data show CDR1 as ENHRY and CDR2 as SYGVKD. V lost 10 bases, J lost 3 bases, and 15 bases lay in between. This CDR3 is 13 amino acids long. The CDR3 here is CATTGAGYTEAFF. CDR3 bases read: TGTGCCACCACAGGAGCTGGATACACTGAA.

A word on this clone: The read falls 3 residues short of the CDR3 end, and the missing part is taken from the germline J gene. The chain carries TRBV7-6 and TRBJ2-5; 7 nucleotides line up with TRBD2. The CDR3 loop spans 13 amino acids. The germline V gene has CDR1 SGHVS and CDR2 FNYEAQ. The ends lost 5 bases at V and 5 bases at J; junction bases unmatched: 5. This chain's CDR3 is CASSLRREETQYF. Incomplete CDR3 DNA: TGTGCCAGCAGCCTCAGGCGGGAGGAGACC.

Turning to this clone: Read coverage stops 3 residues before the CDR3 terminus; the germline J gene supplies the remainder. The gene calls are TRBV2 and TRBJ1-4, with 10 positions matching TRBD1. The CDR3 is 16 amino acids. Trimming took 4 bases from V and 0 from J; bases not matched to a gene: 2. The germline V gene encodes CDR1 SNHLY and CDR2 FYNNEI. CDR3 bases read: TGTGCCAGCAGTGGACAGGGGGCCGCAACTAATGAAAAA. It specifies CASSGQGAATNEK. The full CDR3 is CASSGQGAATNEKLFF.

Note on this clone: Read coverage stops 3 residues before the CDR3 terminus; the germline J gene supplies the remainder. V and J are TRBV19 and TRBJ1-6; a possible D gene is TRBD1 (5 bases). Germline CDR1 is LNHDA and CDR2 is SQIVND (reference sequence). CDR3 length: 16 residues. V lost 3 bases, J lost 10 bases, and 19 bases lay in between. Incomplete CDR3 DNA: TGTGCCAGTAGTATTCTTTTAAGGGCAGGGAGATCACCC. This encodes CASSILLRAGRSP. The CDR3 in full is CASSILLRAGRSPLHF.

With respect to this clone: The DNA ends 3 residues before the CDR3 does, and the rest of the CDR3 is filled in from the germline J gene. The chain carries TRBV7-8 and TRBJ2-3; 7 positions agree with TRBD2. The CDR3 spans 14 residues. Germline V gene sequence: CDR1 SGHVS, CDR2 FQNEAQ. The CDR3 protein is CASSPGVGREPQYF. The covered CDR3 bases are TGTGCCAGCAGCCCGGGGGTAGGGAGGGAGCCG.